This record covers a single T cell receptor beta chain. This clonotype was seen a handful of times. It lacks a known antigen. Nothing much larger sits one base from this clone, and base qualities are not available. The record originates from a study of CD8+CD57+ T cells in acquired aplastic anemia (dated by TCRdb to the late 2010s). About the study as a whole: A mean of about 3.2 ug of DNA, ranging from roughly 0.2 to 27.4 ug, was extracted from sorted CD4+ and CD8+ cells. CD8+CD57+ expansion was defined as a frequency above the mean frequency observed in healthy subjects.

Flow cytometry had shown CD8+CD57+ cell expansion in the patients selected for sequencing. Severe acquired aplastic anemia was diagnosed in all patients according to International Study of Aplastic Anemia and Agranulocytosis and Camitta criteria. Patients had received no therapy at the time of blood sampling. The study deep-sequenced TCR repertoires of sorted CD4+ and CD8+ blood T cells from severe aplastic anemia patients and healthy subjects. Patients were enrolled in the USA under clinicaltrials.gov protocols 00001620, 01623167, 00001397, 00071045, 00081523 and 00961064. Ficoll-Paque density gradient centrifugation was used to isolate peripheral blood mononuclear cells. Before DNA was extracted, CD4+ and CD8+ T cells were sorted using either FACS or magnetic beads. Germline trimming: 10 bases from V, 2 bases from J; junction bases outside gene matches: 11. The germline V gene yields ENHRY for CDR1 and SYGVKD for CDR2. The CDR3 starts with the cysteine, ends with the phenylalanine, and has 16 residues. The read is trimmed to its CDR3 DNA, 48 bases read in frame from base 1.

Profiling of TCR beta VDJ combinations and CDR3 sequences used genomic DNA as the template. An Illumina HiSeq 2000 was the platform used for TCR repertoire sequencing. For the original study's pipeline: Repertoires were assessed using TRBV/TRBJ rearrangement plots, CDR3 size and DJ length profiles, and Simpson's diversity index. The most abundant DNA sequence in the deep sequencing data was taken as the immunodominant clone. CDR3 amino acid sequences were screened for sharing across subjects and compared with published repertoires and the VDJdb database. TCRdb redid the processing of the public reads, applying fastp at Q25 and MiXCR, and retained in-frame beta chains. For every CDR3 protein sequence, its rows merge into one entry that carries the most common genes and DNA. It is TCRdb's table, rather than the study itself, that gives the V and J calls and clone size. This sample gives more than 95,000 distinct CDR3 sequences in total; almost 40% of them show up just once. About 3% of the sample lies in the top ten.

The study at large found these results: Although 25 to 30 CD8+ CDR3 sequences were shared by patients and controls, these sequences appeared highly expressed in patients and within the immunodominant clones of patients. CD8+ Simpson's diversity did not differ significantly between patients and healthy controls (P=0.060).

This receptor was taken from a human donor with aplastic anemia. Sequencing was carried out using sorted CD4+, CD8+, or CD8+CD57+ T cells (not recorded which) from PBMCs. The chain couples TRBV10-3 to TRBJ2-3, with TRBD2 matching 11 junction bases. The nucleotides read TGTGCCAGCTCAATCGGGACTAGCGGAACCACAGATACGCAGTATTTT. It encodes CASSIGTSGTTDTQYF.